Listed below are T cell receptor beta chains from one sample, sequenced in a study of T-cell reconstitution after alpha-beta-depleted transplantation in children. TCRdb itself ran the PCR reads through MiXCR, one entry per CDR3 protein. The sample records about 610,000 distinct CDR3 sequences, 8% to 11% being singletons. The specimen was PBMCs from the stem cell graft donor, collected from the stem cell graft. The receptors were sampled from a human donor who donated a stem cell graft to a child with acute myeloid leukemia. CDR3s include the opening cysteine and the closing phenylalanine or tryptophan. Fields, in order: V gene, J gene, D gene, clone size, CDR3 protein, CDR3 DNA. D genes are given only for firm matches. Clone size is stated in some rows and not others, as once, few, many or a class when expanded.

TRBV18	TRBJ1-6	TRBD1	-	CASSPRTGADSPLHF	TGTGCCAGCTCACCCAGGACAGGGGCAGATTCACCCCTCCACTTT
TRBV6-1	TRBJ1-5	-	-	CASRPNPEGNQPQHF	TGTGCCAGCAGACCCAACCCGGAGGGGAATCAGCCCCAGCATTTT
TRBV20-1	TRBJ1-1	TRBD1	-	CSARTGMGTEAFF	TGCAGTGCCAGGACAGGGATGGGGACTGAAGCTTTCTTT
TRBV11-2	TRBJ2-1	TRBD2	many	CASSLEGASGRVGEQFF	TGTGCCAGCAGCTTAGAGGGCGCTAGCGGGAGGGTAGGTGAGCAGTTCTTC
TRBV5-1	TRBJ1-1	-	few	CASSLTGTPKTEAFF	TGCGCCAGCAGCTTAACCGGGACGCCCAAGACTGAAGCTTTCTTT
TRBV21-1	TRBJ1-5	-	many	CASSKVFGTGSNQPQHF	-
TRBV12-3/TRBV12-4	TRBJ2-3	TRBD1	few	CASSLGDRGLGSDTQYF	TGTGCCAGCAGCCTGGGGGACAGGGGGCTAGGGTCAGATACGCAGTATTTT
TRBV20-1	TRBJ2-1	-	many	CSARDLLYNEQFF	TGCAGTGCTAGAGATCTCCTATACAATGAGCAGTTCTTC
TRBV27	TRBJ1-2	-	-	CASSLSGGPYGYTF	TGTGCCAGCAGTCTCTCTGGGGGGCCCTATGGCTACACCTTC
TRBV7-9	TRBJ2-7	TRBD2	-	CASSFPSGNYEQYF	TGTGCCAGCAGCTTTCCTAGCGGGAATTACGAGCAGTACTTC
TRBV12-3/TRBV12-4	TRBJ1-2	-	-	CASSFVDRNYGYTF	TGTGCCAGCAGTTTTGTCGACCGGAACTATGGCTACACCTTC
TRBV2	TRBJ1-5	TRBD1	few	CASSDRGSSNQPQHF	TGTGCCAGCAGCGACAGGGGTAGTAGCAATCAGCCCCAGCATTTT
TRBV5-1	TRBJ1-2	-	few	CASSSTDGPYGYTF	TGCGCCAGCAGCTCGACGGACGGCCCCTATGGCTACACCTTC
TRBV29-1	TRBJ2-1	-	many	CSVGPPGLYEQFF	TGCAGCGTTGGGCCTCCTGGGTTGTATGAGCAGTTCTTC
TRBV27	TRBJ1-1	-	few	CASSLLNLGGEAFF	TGTGCCAGCAGTTTATTGAATCTGGGCGGTGAAGCTTTCTTT
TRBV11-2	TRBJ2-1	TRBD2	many	CASSLPGTSGFF	TGTGCCAGCAGCTTGCCCGGGACTAGCGGTTTCTTC
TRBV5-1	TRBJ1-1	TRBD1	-	CASSLAAGGMNTEAFF	TGCGCCAGCAGCTTGGCCGCAGGGGGAATGAACACTGAAGCTTTCTTT
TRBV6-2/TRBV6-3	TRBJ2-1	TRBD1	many	CASSQTGPSSYNEQFF	TGTGCCAGCAGTCAGACAGGGCCGAGCTCCTACAATGAGCAGTTCTTC
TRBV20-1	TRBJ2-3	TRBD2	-	CSAQSPGLGMTDTQYF	TGCAGTGCCCAGTCCCCGGGACTAGGGATGACAGATACGCAGTATTTT
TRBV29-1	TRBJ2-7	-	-	CSATPPGSFYEQYF	TGCAGCGCCACGCCCCCTGGGTCTTTCTACGAGCAGTACTTC
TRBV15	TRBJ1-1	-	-	CATSRGAMNTEAFF	TGTGCCACCTCAAGGGGGGCGATGAACACTGAAGCTTTCTTT
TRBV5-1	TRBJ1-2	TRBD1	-	CASSPDRDQGYGYTF	TGCGCCAGCAGCCCGGACAGGGATCAAGGGTATGGCTACACCTTC